This paragraph reports one T cell receptor (beta chain). Its antigen is unidentified. These data belong to a study of beta chain features in type 1 diabetes. At the level of the study: All samples combined gave over 100 million sorted cells for examination. Overall study results and limits: TCRB repertoires of naive, central memory and Treg cells appeared more similar among patients than among healthy donors.

Every participating donor gave one draw, a heparinised blood sample averaging about 100 mL. CDR3 length: 15 residues. V dropped 6 bases and J dropped 4; count of bases not matched to a gene: 7. Germline-derived CDR1 and CDR2 are SGHTA and FQGNSA. Expressed TCRB transcripts were sequenced after all isolated RNA was converted to cDNA. The average output of naive, central memory and regulatory T cell samples was several million reads. Assay: immunoSEQ multiplex PCR; the TCRdb copy retains only in-frame clones and omits some. The sample consists of 220,000 or so clones, about 63% of them appearing once. The J gene is TRBJ2-1, the V gene TRBV7-2; 9 bases align to TRBD2. The sequence derives from a man younger than 45 in good health. Input material: naive CD4+ T cells from blood. The chain's CDR3 is CASRYASGDYNEQFF. The CDR3 nucleotides are TGTGCCAGCAGATACGCTAGCGGGGATTACAATGAGCAGTTCTTC.